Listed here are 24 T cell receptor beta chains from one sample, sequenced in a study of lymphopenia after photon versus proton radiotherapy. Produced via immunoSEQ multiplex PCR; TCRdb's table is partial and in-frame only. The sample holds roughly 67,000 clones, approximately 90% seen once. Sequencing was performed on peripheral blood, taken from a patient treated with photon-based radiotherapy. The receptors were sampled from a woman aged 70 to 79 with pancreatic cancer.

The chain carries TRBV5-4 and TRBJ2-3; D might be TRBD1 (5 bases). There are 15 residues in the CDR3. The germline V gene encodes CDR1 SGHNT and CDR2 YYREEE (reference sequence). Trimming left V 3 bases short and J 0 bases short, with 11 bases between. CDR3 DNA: TGTGCCAGCAGCTGGGGCGGATCTAGCACAGATACGCAGTATTTT. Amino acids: CASSWGGSSTDTQYF.

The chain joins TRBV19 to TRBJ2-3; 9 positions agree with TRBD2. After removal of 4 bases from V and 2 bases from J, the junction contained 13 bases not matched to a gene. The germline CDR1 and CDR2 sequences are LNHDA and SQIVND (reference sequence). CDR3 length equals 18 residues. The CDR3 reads CASSRGRLAGSSTDTQYF. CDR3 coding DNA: TGTGCCAGTAGTAGGGGGCGCCTAGCGGGATCGTCCACAGATACGCAGTATTTT.

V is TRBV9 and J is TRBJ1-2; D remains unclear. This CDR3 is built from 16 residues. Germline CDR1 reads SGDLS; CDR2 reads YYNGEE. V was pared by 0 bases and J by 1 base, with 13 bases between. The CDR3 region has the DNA TGTGCCAGCAGCGTAGCTTCCGGCAGAGTTAACTATGGCTACACCTTC. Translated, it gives CASSVASGRVNYGYTF.

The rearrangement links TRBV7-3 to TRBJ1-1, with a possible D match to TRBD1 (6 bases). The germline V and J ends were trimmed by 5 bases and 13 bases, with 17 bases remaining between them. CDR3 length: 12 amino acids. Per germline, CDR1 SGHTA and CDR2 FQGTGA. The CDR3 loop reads CASSDRQVCDFF. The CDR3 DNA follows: TGTGCCAGCAGCGATAGACAGGTGTGTGATTTCTTT. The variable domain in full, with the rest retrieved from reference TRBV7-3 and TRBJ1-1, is GAGVSQTPSNKVTEKGKYVELRCDPISGHTALYWYRQSLGQGPEFLIYFQGTGAADDSGLPNDRFFAVRPEGSVSTLKIQRTERGDSAVYLCASSDRQVCDFFGQGTRLTVV.

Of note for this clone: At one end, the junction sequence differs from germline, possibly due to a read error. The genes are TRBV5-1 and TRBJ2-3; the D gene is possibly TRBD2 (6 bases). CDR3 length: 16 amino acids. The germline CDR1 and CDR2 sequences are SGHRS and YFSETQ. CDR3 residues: CAGSSSTSPPTDTQYF. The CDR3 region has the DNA TGCGCCGGCAGCTCCTCGACTAGTCCCCCCACAGATACGCAGTATTTT.

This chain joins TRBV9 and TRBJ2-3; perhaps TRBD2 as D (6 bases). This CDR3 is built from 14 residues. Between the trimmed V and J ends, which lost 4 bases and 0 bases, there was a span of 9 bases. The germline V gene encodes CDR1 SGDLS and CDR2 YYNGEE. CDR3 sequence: CASSLGRSTDTQYF. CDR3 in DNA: TGTGCCAGCAGCTTAGGGAGGAGCACAGATACGCAGTATTTT.

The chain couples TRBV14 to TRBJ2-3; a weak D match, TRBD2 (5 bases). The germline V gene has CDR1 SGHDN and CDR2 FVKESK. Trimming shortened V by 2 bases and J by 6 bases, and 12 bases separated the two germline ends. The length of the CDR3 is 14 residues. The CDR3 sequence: CASSQRTVPDTQYF. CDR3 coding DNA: TGTGCCAGCAGCCAACGGACTGTCCCCGATACGCAGTATTTT.

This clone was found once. The DNA of the CDR3 is TGTGCCAGCAGCGTGGGGACTAGCGGATCCGTCTCCTACAATGAGCAGTTCTTC. Translated: CASSVGTSGSVSYNEQFF. The chain recombines TRBV9 with TRBJ2-1, with 11 bases lining up with TRBD2. With V trimmed by 2 bases and J by 0 bases, 7 bases remained unmatched. This CDR3 has 18 residues. Germline CDR1 and CDR2: SGDLS and YYNGEE.

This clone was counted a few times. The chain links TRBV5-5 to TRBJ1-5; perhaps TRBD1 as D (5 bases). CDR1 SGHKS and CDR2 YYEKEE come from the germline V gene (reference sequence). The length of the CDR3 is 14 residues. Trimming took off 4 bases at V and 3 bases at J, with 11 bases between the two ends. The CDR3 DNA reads TGTGCCAGCAGCCATACGGGGGACAATCAGCCCCAGCATTTT. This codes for CASSHTGDNQPQHF. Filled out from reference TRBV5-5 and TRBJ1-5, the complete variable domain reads DAGVTQSPTHLIKTRGQQVTLRCSPISGHKSVSWYQQVLGQGPQFIFQYYEKEERGRGNFPDRFSARQFPNYSSELNVNALLLGDSALYLCASSHTGDNQPQHFGDGTRLSIL.

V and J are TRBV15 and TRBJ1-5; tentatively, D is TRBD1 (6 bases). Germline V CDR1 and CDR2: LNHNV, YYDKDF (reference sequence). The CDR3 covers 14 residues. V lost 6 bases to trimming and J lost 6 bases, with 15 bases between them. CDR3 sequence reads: CATSITGFGQPQHF. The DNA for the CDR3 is TGTGCCACCAGTATTACAGGGTTCGGTCAGCCCCAGCATTTT.

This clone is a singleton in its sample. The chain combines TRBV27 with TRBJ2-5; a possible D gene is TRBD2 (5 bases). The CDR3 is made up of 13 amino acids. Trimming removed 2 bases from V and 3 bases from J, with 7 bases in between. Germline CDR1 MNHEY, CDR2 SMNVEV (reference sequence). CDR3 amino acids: CASSLIGEETQYF. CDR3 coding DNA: TGTGCCAGCAGTTTAATCGGGGAAGAGACCCAGTACTTC.

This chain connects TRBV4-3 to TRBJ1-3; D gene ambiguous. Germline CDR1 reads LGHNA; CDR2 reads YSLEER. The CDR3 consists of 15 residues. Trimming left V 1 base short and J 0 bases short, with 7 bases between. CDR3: CASSQAPFSGNTIYF. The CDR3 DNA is TGCGCCAGCAGCCAAGCTCCATTCTCTGGAAACACCATATATTTT.

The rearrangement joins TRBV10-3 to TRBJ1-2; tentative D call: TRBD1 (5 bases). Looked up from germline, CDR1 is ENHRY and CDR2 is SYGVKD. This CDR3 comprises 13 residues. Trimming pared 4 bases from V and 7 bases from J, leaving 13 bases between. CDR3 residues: CAISASQGLGYTF. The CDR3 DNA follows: TGTGCCATCAGTGCTTCGCAGGGTCTTGGCTACACCTTC.

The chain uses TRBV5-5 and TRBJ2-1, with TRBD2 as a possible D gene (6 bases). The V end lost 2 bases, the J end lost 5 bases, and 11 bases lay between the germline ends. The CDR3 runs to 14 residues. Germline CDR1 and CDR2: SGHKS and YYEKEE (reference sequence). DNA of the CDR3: TGTGCCAGCAGCTTTTCTAGCGCAGACAATGAGCAGTTCTTC. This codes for CASSFSSADNEQFF.

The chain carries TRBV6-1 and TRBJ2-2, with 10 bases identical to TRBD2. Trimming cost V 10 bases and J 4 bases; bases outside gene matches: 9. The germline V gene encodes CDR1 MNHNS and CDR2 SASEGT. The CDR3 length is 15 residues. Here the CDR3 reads CATHSSGSSTGELFF. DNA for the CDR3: TGTGCCACACATTCTAGCGGGAGCAGCACCGGGGAGCTGTTTTTT.

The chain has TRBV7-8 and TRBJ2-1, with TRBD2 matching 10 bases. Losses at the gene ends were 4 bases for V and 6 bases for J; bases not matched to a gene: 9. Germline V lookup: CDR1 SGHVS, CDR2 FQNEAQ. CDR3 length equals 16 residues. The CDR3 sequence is CASSSRIAGGVNEQFF. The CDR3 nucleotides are TGTGCCAGCAGCTCCCGGATAGCGGGAGGTGTCAATGAGCAGTTCTTC. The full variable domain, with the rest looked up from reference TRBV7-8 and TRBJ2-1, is GAGVSQSPRYKVAKRGQDVALRCDPISGHVSLFWYQQALGQGPEFLTYFQNEAQLDKSGLPSDRFFAERPEGSVSTLKIQRTQQEDSAVYLCASSSRIAGGVNEQFFGPGTRLTVL.

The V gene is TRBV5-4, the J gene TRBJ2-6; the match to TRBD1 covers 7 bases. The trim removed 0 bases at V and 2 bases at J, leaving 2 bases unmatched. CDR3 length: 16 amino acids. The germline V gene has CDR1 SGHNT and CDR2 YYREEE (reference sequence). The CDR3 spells CASSLGQGAGANVLTF. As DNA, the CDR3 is TGTGCCAGCAGCTTGGGGCAGGGGGCTGGGGCCAACGTCCTGACTTTC.

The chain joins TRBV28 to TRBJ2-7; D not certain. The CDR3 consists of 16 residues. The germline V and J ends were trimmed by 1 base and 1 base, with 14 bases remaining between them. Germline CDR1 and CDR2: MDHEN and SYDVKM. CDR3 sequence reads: CASSLSTERPSYEQYF. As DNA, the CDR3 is TGTGCCAGCAGTTTATCCACGGAACGCCCTTCCTACGAGCAGTACTTC. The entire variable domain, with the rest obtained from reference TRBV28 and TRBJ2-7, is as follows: DVKVTQSSRYLVKRTGEKVFLECVQDMDHENMFWYRQDPGLGLRLIYFSYDVKMKEKGDIPEGYSVSREKKERFSLILESASTNQTSMYLCASSLSTERPSYEQYFGPGTRLTVT.

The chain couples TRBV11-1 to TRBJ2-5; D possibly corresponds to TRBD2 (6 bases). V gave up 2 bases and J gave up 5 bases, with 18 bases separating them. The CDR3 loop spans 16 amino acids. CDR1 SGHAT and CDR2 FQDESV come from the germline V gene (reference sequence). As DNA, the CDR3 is TGTGCCAGCAGCTTAAGGCGGGGAAGAACGGTGGAGACCCAGTACTTC. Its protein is CASSLRRGRTVETQYF. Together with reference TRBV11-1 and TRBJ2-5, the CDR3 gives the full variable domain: EAEVAQSPRYKITEKSQAVAFWCDPISGHATLYWYRQILGQGPELLVQFQDESVVDDSQLPKDRFSAERLKGVDSTLKIQPAELGDSAMYLCASSLRRGRTVETQYFGPGTRLLVL.

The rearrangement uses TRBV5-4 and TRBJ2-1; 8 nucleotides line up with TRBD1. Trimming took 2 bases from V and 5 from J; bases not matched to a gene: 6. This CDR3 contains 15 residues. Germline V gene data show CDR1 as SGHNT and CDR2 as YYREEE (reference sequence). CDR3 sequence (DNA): TGTGCCAGCAGCTTTAGGGACAGGTCAAACAATGAGCAGTTCTTC. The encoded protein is CASSFRDRSNNEQFF.

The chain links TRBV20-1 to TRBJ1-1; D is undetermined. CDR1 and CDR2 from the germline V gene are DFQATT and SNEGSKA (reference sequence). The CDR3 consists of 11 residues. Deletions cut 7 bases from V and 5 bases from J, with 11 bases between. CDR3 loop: CSVLVLTEAFF. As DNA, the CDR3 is TGCAGTGTCCTAGTCTTAACTGAAGCTTTCTTT.

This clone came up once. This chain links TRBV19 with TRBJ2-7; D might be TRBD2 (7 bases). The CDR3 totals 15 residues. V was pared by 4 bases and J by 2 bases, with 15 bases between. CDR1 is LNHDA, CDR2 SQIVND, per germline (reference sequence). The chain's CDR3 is CASSTWTRGPYEQYF. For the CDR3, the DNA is TGTGCCAGTAGTACTTGGACGCGGGGGCCCTACGAGCAGTACTTC. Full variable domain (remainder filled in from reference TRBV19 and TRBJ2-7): DGGITQSPKYLFRKEGQNVTLSCEQNLNHDAMYWYRQDPGQGLRLIYYSQIVNDFQKGDIAEGYSVSREKKESFPLTVTSAQKNPTAFYLCASSTWTRGPYEQYFGPGTRLTVT.

In DNA, the CDR3 is TGTGCCAGCAGCCCCTTCGGGCTTGGCTATGGCTACACCTTC. It codes for CASSPFGLGYGYTF. This chain uses TRBV11-2 with TRBJ1-2; D call uncertain. From germline, CDR1 is SGHAT and CDR2 FQNNGV. Between the trimmed V and J ends, which lost 5 bases and 4 bases, there was a span of 14 bases. This CDR3 is built from 14 residues.

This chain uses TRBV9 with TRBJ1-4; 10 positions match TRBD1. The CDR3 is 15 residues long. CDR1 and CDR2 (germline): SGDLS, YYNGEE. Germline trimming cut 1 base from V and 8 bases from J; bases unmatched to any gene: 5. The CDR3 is CASSVWTGGEEKLFF. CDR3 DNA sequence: TGTGCCAGCAGCGTATGGACAGGGGGAGAAGAAAAACTGTTTTTT.